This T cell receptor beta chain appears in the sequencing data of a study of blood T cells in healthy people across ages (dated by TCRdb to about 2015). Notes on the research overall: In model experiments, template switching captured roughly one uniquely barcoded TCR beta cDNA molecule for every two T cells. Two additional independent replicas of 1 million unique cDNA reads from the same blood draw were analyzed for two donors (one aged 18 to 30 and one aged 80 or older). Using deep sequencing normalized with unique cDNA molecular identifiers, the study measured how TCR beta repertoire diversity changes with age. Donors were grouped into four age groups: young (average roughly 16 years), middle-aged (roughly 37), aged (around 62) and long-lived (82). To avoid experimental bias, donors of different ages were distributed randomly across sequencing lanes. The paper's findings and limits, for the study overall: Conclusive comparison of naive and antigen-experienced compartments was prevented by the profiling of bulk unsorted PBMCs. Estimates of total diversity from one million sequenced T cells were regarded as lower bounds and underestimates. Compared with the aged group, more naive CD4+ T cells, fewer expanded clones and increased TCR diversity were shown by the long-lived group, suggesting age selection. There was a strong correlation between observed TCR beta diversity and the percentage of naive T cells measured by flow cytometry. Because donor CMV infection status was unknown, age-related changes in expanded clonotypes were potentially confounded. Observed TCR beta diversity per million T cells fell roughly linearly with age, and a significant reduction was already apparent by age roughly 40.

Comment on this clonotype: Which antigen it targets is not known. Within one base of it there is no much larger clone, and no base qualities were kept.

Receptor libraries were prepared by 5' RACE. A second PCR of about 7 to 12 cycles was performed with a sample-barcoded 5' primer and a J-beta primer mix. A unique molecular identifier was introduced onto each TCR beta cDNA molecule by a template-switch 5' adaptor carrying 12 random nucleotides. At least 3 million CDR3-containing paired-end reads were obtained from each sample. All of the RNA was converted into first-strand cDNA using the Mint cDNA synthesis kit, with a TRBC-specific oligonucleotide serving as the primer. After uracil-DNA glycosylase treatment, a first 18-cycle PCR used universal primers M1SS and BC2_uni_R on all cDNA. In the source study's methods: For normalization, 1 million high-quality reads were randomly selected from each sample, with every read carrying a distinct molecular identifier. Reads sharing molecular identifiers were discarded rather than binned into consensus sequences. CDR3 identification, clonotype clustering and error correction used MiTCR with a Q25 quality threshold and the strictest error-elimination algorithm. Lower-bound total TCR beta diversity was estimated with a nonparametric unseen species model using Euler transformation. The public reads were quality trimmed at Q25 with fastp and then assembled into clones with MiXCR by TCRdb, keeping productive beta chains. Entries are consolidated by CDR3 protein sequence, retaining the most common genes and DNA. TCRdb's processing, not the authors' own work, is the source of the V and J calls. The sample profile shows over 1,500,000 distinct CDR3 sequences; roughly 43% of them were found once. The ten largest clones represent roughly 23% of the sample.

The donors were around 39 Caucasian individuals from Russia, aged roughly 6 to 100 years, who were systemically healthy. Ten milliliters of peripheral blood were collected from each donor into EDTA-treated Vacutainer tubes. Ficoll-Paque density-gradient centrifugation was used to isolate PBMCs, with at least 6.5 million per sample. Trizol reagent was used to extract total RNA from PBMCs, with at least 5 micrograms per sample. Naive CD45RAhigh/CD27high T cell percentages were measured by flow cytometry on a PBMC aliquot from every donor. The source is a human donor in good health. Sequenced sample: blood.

For the CDR3, the sequence is CASSKDPGEVTEAFF. The nucleotide sequence is given as TGTGCCAGCAGCAAGGACCCGGGAGAGGTCACTGAAGCTTTCTTT. The chain employs TRBV7-3 and TRBJ1-1; too little of a D gene remains to name it. CDR1 is given as SGHTA and CDR2 as FQGTGA, both from the germline V gene. V lost 5 bases and J lost 4 bases; the stretch between them is 17 bases long. From the cysteine through the phenylalanine, the CDR3 covers 15 amino acids. This entry keeps only the CDR3 DNA: 45 bases, framed from base 1.